A single sample gave rise to the 16 T cell receptor beta chains below, sequenced in a study of blood T cell repertoires in COVID-19. Clones were read by immunoSEQ multiplex PCR, and TCRdb kept only the in-frame ones, dropping some. The sample contains 300,000 to 400,000 clones, approximately 85% of which appear only once. Sequences were obtained from peripheral blood. These receptors all come from a human donor in a cohort sampled during active COVID-19.

This chain uses TRBV6-1 with TRBJ1-2; D possibly corresponds to TRBD1 (5 bases). V was shortened by 1 base and J by 0 bases, with 15 bases between the two germline ends. This CDR3 is built from 17 residues. CDR1 MNHNS and CDR2 SASEGT come from the germline V gene. In nucleotides, the CDR3 is TGTGCCAGCAGTGAAGGGGCAGGGTTTATAGCTAACTATGGCTACACCTTC. This translates into CASSEGAGFIANYGYTF.

This clone appeared a few times. The junction departs from the called germline gene at one end, perhaps through a read error. The V and J genes are TRBV28 and TRBJ1-5; 7 nucleotides line up with TRBD1. CDR1 MDHEN and CDR2 SYDVKM come from the germline V gene. The CDR3 totals 15 residues. In DNA form, the CDR3 reads TGTGCCAGCAAATTGCCACAGGGGCGCTATCAGTCCCAGCATTTT. Translating it yields CASKLPQGRYQSQHF.

This clone was picked up a small number of times. The genes are TRBV4-2 and TRBJ2-1; possible D gene TRBD2, 5 bases. Trimming left V 0 bases short and J 7 bases short, with 13 bases between. Germline loops: CDR1 LGHNA, CDR2 YNFKEQ. CDR3 length: 15 amino acids. DNA of the CDR3: TGTGCCAGCAGCCAAGAGGGCTCCCGGGGAAATGAGCAGTTCTTC. Protein sequence: CASSQEGSRGNEQFF.

The CDR3 coding sequence is TGCGCCAGCAGTGAGTCCCGCAGGCCTGAAGCTTTCTTT. Its protein product is CASSESRRPEAFF. V usage is TRBV10-2 and J usage is TRBJ1-1; D unresolved. CDR1 and CDR2 from the germline V gene are WSHSY and SAAADI. This CDR3 is 13 amino acids long. Trimming removed 0 bases from V and 6 bases from J, with 8 bases in between.

The chain carries TRBV30 and TRBJ2-7, with 10 bases matching TRBD1. J gave up 2 bases and V 0 bases, and 4 bases lay outside the gene matches. Germline loops: CDR1 GTSNPN, CDR2 SVGIG (reference sequence). This CDR3 has 15 residues. CDR3 residues: CAWSVGTGVTYEQYF. The CDR3, as DNA: TGTGCCTGGAGTGTCGGGACAGGGGTTACCTACGAGCAGTACTTC.

The CDR3 DNA follows: TGTGCTAGTGGTTCGCCTGGGCCCCTTTTCGTCAATTCACCCCTCCACTTT. It specifies CASGSPGPLFVNSPLHF. The chain combines TRBV12-5 with TRBJ1-6; D gene ambiguous. The V and J ends lost 4 bases and 7 bases respectively, with 20 bases between them. The CDR3 totals 17 residues. Germline V gives CDR1 LGHNT, CDR2 FRNRAP.

The chain is built from TRBV5-6 and TRBJ2-2, with a tentative D call TRBD1 (5 bases). Trimming removed 0 bases at V and 0 bases at J, with 6 bases between. The length of the CDR3 is 15 residues. In germline, CDR1 is SGHDT, CDR2 YYEEEE. CDR3 sequence reads: CASSLGRANTGELFF. DNA of the CDR3: TGTGCCAGCAGCTTGGGCAGGGCGAACACCGGGGAGCTGTTTTTT.

The V call is TRBV25-1, the J call TRBJ2-7; no clear D gene. The germline V gene encodes CDR1 MGHDK and CDR2 SYGVNS. The CDR3 length is 17 residues. Trimming pared 1 base from V and 3 bases from J, leaving 19 bases between. CDR3 DNA: TGTGCCAGCAGTGAATTATCCCAACCCCACTTGAGCTACGAGCAGTACTTC. It encodes CASSELSQPHLSYEQYF.

The chain uses TRBV5-1 and TRBJ1-1; TRBD1 matches 8 bases. The ends lost 0 bases at V and 5 bases at J; junction bases unmatched: 9. Germline V CDR1 and CDR2: SGHRS, YFSETQ. The CDR3 totals 16 residues. DNA of the CDR3: TGCGCCAGCAGCTTGGGATCAGGGGGCTATTGGACTGAAGCTTTCTTT. As protein: CASSLGSGGYWTEAFF.

The gene calls are TRBV11-2 and TRBJ2-7; D is possibly TRBD2 (6 bases). CDR3 length: 15 amino acids. Trimming left V 5 bases short and J 7 bases short, with 21 bases between. Germline CDR1 SGHAT, CDR2 FQNNGV. Written as DNA, the CDR3 is TGTGCCAGCAGCCCTCCTGCGGGCTACCGGGGGGAGCAGTACTTC. Its protein is CASSPPAGYRGEQYF.

The chain carries TRBV14 and TRBJ2-7, with 9 bases aligning to TRBD1. The CDR3 is 16 amino acids. With 4 bases clipped from V and 0 bases from J, the junction kept 7 bases outside the gene matches. Per germline, CDR1 SGHDN and CDR2 FVKESK. In DNA form, the CDR3 reads TGTGCCAGCAGCCTCGGAGGGACAGGGCTCTCCTACGAGCAGTACTTC. Its protein product is CASSLGGTGLSYEQYF.

V usage is TRBV19 and J usage is TRBJ2-2; 9 nucleotides line up with TRBD1. This CDR3 is built from 12 residues. Germline V gene sequence: CDR1 LNHDA, CDR2 SQIVND (reference sequence). V shed 10 bases, J shed 6 bases, and the junction held 3 bases outside the gene matches. Written as DNA, the CDR3 is TGTGCCACTGGACAGGGGTCCGGGGAGCTGTTTTTT. Its protein product is CATGQGSGELFF.

The chain employs TRBV27 and TRBJ1-4; 8 bases map to TRBD1. J gave up 3 bases and V 6 bases, and 3 bases lay outside the gene matches. Germline values: CDR1 MNHEY, CDR2 SMNVEV (reference sequence). CDR3 length equals 14 residues. CDR3 amino acids: CASRQGAPNEKLFF. The CDR3, as DNA: TGTGCCAGCAGGCAGGGGGCACCTAATGAAAAACTGTTTTTT.

The chain combines TRBV25-1 with TRBJ1-1; 7 bases map to TRBD1. The CDR3 has 13 amino acids. Germline V gene lookup returns CDR1 MGHDK and CDR2 SYGVNS. V shed 7 bases and J 0 bases; nucleotides not matched to a gene: 2. CDR3 residues: CASKTGLNTEAFF. The CDR3 DNA follows: TGTGCCAGCAAGACAGGGTTGAACACTGAAGCTTTCTTT.

As regards this clone: The junction departs from the called germline gene at one end, perhaps through a read error. V and J are TRBV6-5 and TRBJ1-1; 7 bases map to TRBD1. The CDR3 sequence is 13 residues long. Per the germline V gene, CDR1 is MNHEY and CDR2 is SVGAGI. The CDR3 is CTSRTGLNTEAFF. The CDR3 region has the DNA TGTACCAGCAGGACAGGTCTGAACACTGAAGCTTTCTTT.

This sequence joins TRBV2 and TRBJ2-3; 11 bases fit TRBD2. V lost 3 bases and J lost 3; bases outside the gene matches: 20. Germline V gene data show CDR1 as SNHLY and CDR2 as FYNNEI. This CDR3 is 21 amino acids long. The CDR3 region has the DNA TGTGCCAGCAGTGACCTTCCCTGGGCTGACTGGGTAGCGGGGGGGACAGATACGCAGTATTTT. It translates to CASSDLPWADWVAGGTDTQYF.